The clone carrying this T cell receptor beta chain was seen only once. Antigen unknown. One end of the junction is discordant with germline, which a read error may explain. This sample was included in a study of post-analysis software for immune sequencing data. Study outcomes and limitations: Higher frequency in patients than in controls was seen for a handful of TRBV segments, with TRBV5-6, TRBV5-1 and TRBV20-1 among them.

Germline CDR1 and CDR2: SGHNT and YYREEE (reference sequence). The CDR3 is 14 amino acids. Built from TCR beta cDNA, the libraries had unique molecular identifiers in them. Between roughly 1 and 10 million T cells gave rise to 450,000 to 650,000 cDNA molecules. Via MiXCR, TCRdb re-called the PCR reads, giving one row per CDR3 protein. The data contain 700,000 to 800,000 distinct CDR3 sequences, about 27% of them seen just once; the ten biggest clones take up more than 0.45%. The sequence came from a girl aged 5-17 years with multiple sclerosis. What was sequenced was blood. The J gene is TRBJ2-5, the V gene TRBV5-4; unclear D gene. Matching the DNA end better, TRBJ2-7 makes the J call doubtful. CDR3 in DNA: TGTGCCGGCAGCTTGGGCGTCGGGCACTACGAGCAGTACTTC. As protein: CAGSLGVGHYEQYF.